The 14 T cell receptor beta chains given below trace back to one sample, sequenced in a study of regulatory and conventional T cells in RAG deficiency. Conventional CD4+ T cells were sorted from blood as CD25-low CD127-high cells. Profiling relied on immunoSEQ multiplex PCR, and the TCRdb table lists in-frame clones only, not all of them. The sample contains 34,000 or so clones, about three quarters of which appear only once. The same sample was also studied in work on regulatory T cells. This second study notes: Amplification used 52 TRBV primers and 13 TRBJ primers.

Sequencing was performed on CD4+ effector T cells sorted from blood. The receptor set was obtained from a human donor in good health.

CDR3 nucleotides: TGTGCCAGCAGTGAGACTAGCCTACGCGGAGATACGCAGTATTTT. Translation gives CASSETSLRGDTQYF. The chain combines TRBV6-4 with TRBJ2-3; 7 bases fit TRBD2. The CDR3 totals 15 residues. J lost 5 bases, V lost 3 bases, and 8 bases had no gene match. From germline, CDR1 is MRHNA and CDR2 SNTAGT.

This sequence joins TRBV11-1 and TRBJ2-5; D is ambiguous. Trimming removed 4 bases at V and 7 bases at J, with 10 bases between. The CDR3 is 12 amino acids. CDR1 is SGHAT and CDR2 is FQDESV in the germline V gene (reference sequence). The CDR3 DNA reads as TGTGCCAGCAGCTCCGCCCTCGGGACCCAGTACTTC. This encodes CASSSALGTQYF. The whole variable domain, remainder taken from reference TRBV11-1 and TRBJ2-5, is EAEVAQSPRYKITEKSQAVAFWCDPISGHATLYWYRQILGQGPELLVQFQDESVVDDSQLPKDRFSAERLKGVDSTLKIQPAELGDSAMYLCASSSALGTQYFGPGTRLLVL.

J is TRBJ1-5 and V is TRBV2; 12 nucleotides agree with TRBD1. V was clipped by 3 bases and J by 6 bases; unmatched bases: 12. The CDR3 has 18 residues. CDR1 is SNHLY and CDR2 is FYNNEI in the germline V gene. This chain's CDR3 is CASSEGTGGVRLGQPQHF. DNA of the CDR3: TGTGCCAGCAGTGAGGGGACAGGGGGCGTGCGATTAGGTCAGCCCCAGCATTTT.

This sequence joins TRBV28 and TRBJ2-5; D possibly uses TRBD1 or TRBD2 (5 bases each). This CDR3 region has 15 residues. V lost 2 bases to trimming and J lost 4 bases, with 14 bases between them. Germline lookup yields CDR1 MDHEN and CDR2 SYDVKM. CDR3 region: CASSLTGATGETQYF. Written as DNA, the CDR3 is TGTGCCAGCAGTTTAACCGGGGCGACCGGAGAGACCCAGTACTTC. The full variable domain, completed using reference TRBV28 and TRBJ2-5, is DVKVTQSSRYLVKRTGEKVFLECVQDMDHENMFWYRQDPGLGLRLIYFSYDVKMKEKGDIPEGYSVSREKKERFSLILESASTNQTSMYLCASSLTGATGETQYFGPGTRLLVL.

This chain connects TRBV5-7 to TRBJ2-2, with D unclear. TRBV5-7 carries the ORF label, with uncertain function. The CDR3 is 17 residues long. Trimming removed 0 bases at V and 1 base at J, with 13 bases between. This CDR3 is CASSLEPGKRNTGELFF. The DNA for the CDR3 is TGTGCCAGCAGCTTGGAACCCGGAAAGCGGAACACCGGGGAGCTGTTTTTT.

This sequence joins TRBV6-5 and TRBJ2-1; 7 bases are shared with TRBD2. V lost 4 bases and J lost 0; bases outside the gene matches: 6. There are 16 residues in the CDR3. Germline-derived CDR1 and CDR2 are MNHEY and SVGAGI. The CDR3 sequence is CASSSKLASSYNEQFF. The CDR3 DNA reads TGTGCCAGCAGTTCGAAACTAGCGTCCTCCTACAATGAGCAGTTCTTC.

The rearrangement uses TRBV11-3 and TRBJ2-5; no firm D call. The germline V gene encodes CDR1 SGHNT and CDR2 YENEEA. V was cut by 5 bases and J by 4 bases, with 17 bases left in between. This CDR3 contains 15 residues. CDR3 in amino acids: CASSMGQVERETQYF. DNA for the CDR3: TGTGCCAGCAGCATGGGTCAAGTTGAGAGAGAGACCCAGTACTTC.

This clone was seen a few times. This chain uses TRBV7-9 with TRBJ2-2, with D unclear. CDR3 length: 16 residues. Germline assignment: CDR1 SEHNR and CDR2 FQNEAQ (reference sequence). Trimming took off 1 base at V and 6 bases at J, with 15 bases between the two ends. Written as DNA, the CDR3 is TGTGCCAGCAGCTTAGGCCCCGTACGGGTGTCCGGGGAGCTGTTTTTT. The encoded protein is CASSLGPVRVSGELFF.

CDR3 loop: CASSLGTDGNEKLFF. CDR3 DNA: TGTGCCAGCAGCTTGGGGACAGACGGTAATGAAAAACTGTTTTTT. This chain joins TRBV5-4 and TRBJ1-4; perhaps TRBD1 as D (6 bases). V dropped 0 bases and J dropped 4 bases, with 10 bases sitting between them. Per germline, CDR1 SGHNT and CDR2 YYREEE (reference sequence). The CDR3 is made up of 15 amino acids.

V usage is TRBV4-1 and J usage is TRBJ2-2; D unresolved. CDR1 and CDR2 (germline): MGHRA, YSYEKL. The CDR3 length is 16 residues. V lost 0 bases to trimming and J lost 1 base, with 9 bases between them. The CDR3 DNA reads TGCGCCAGCAGCCAAGATTTCGTGTGGAACACCGGGGAGCTGTTTTTT. It is translated as CASSQDFVWNTGELFF.

V and J are TRBV18 and TRBJ2-6; 7 positions agree with TRBD1. CDR3 size: 15 residues. Unmatched junction bases numbered 2, after V lost 3 bases and J lost 3 bases. Germline CDR1 KGHSH, CDR2 LQKENI. The DNA for the CDR3 is TGTGCCAGCTCACCCGACAGGGTTGGGGCCAACGTCCTGACTTTC. Protein product: CASSPDRVGANVLTF.

J is TRBJ2-5 and V is TRBV18; D possibly uses TRBD1 or TRBD2 (5 bases each). Germline CDR1 reads KGHSH; CDR2 reads LQKENI. There are 18 residues in the CDR3. Trimming took off 1 base at V and 5 bases at J, with 23 bases between the two ends. As DNA, the CDR3 is TGTGCCAGCTCACCACTTAACCGTCCGGGCCAGGGAGTGGAGACCCAGTACTTC. It translates to CASSPLNRPGQGVETQYF.

The gene calls are TRBV18 and TRBJ1-5, with D unresolved. The CDR3 consists of 16 residues. Germline-derived CDR1 and CDR2 are KGHSH and LQKENI. Deletions cut 2 bases from V and 0 bases from J, with 11 bases between. CDR3 in DNA: TGTGCCAGCTCACCAATGGATTTTTCTAGCAATCAGCCCCAGCATTTT. Residues: CASSPMDFSSNQPQHF. The full variable domain, with the rest looked up from reference TRBV18 and TRBJ1-5, is NAGVMQNPRHLVRRRGQEARLRCSPMKGHSHVYWYRQLPEEGLKFMVYLQKENIIDESGMPKERFSAEFPKEGPSILRIQQVVRGDSAAYFCASSPMDFSSNQPQHFGDGTRLSIL.

The chain recombines TRBV9 with TRBJ2-7; 8 bases map to TRBD2. V shed 1 base and J 4 bases; nucleotides not matched to a gene: 7. Germline V lookup: CDR1 SGDLS, CDR2 YYNGEE. The CDR3 spans 15 residues. The CDR3 coding sequence is TGTGCCAGCAGCGTAAGTCAGACTAGCGAGTACGAGCAGTACTTC. It codes for CASSVSQTSEYEQYF. The variable domain in full, completed from reference TRBV9 and TRBJ2-7, reads DSGVTQTPKHLITATGQRVTLRCSPRSGDLSVYWYQQSLDQGLQFLIQYYNGEERAKGNILERFSAQQFPDLHSELNLSSLELGDSALYFCASSVSQTSEYEQYFGPGTRLTVT.